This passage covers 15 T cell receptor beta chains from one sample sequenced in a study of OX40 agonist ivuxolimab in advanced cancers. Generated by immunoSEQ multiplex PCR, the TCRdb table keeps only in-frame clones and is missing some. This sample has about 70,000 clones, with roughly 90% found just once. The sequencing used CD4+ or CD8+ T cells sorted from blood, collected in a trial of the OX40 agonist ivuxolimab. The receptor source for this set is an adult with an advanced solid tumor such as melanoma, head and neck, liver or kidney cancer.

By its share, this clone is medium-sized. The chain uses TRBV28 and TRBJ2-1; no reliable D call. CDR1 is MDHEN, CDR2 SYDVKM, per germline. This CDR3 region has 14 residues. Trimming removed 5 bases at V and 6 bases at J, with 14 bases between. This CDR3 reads CASSPSSGINEQFF. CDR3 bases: TGTGCCAGCAGTCCCTCTTCAGGAATCAATGAGCAGTTCTTC.

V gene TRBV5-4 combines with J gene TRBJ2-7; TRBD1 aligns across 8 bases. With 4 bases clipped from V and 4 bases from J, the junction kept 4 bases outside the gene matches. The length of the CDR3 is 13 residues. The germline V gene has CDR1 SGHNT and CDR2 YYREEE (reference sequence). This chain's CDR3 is CASSNGQGYEQYF. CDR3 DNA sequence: TGTGCCAGCAGCAACGGACAGGGTTACGAGCAGTACTTC.

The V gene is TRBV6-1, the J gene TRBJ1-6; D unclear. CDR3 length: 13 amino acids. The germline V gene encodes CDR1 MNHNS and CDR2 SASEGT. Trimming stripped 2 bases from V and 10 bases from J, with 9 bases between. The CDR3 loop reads CASSENPPSPLHF. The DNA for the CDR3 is TGTGCCAGCAGTGAAAACCCCCCCTCACCCCTCCACTTT.

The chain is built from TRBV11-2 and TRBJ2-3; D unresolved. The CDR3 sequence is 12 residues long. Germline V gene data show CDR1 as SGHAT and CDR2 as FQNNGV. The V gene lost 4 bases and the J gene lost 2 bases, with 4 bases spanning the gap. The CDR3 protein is CASSSNTDTQYF. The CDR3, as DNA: TGTGCCAGCAGCTCGAACACAGATACGCAGTATTTT.

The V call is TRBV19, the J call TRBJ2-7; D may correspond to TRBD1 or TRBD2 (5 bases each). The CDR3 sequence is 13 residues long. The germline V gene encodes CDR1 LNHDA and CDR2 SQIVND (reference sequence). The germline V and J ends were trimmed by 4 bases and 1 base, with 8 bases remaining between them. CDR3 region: CASSRDGSYEQYF. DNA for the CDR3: TGTGCCAGTAGTAGGGACGGATCCTACGAGCAGTACTTC.

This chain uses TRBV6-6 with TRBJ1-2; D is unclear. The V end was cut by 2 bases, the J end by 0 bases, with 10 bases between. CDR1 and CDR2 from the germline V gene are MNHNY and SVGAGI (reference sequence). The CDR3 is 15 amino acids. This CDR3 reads CASSYVSYPNYGYTF. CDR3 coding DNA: TGTGCCAGCAGTTACGTCTCGTACCCTAACTATGGCTACACCTTC.

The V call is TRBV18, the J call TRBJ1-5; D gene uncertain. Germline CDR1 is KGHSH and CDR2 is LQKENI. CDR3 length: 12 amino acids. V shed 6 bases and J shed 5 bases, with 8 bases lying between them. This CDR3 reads CASSLEDQPQHF. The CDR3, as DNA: TGTGCCAGCTCCCTAGAAGATCAGCCCCAGCATTTT.

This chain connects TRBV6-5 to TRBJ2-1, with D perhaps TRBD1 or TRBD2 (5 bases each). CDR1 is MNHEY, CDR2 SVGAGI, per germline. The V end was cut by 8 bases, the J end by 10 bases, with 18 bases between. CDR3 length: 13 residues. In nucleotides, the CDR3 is TGTGCCAGCTCGGGGCGCCGAGACGGGGAGCAGTTCTTC. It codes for CASSGRRDGEQFF.

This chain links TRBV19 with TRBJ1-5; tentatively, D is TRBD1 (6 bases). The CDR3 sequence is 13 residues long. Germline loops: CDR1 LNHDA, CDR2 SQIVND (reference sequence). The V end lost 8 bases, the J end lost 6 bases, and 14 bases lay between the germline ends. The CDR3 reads CASRTGRGQPQHF. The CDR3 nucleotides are TGTGCCAGTCGAACAGGGAGAGGTCAGCCCCAGCATTTT.

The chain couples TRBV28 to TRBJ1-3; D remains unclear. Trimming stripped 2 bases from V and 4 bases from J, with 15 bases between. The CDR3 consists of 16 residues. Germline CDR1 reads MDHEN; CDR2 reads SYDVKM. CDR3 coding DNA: TGTGCCAGCAGTTTAGCCGGGCCCGGCGCCGGAAACACCATATATTTT. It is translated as CASSLAGPGAGNTIYF. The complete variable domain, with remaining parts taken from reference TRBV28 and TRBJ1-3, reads DVKVTQSSRYLVKRTGEKVFLECVQDMDHENMFWYRQDPGLGLRLIYFSYDVKMKEKGDIPEGYSVSREKKERFSLILESASTNQTSMYLCASSLAGPGAGNTIYFGEGSWLTVV.

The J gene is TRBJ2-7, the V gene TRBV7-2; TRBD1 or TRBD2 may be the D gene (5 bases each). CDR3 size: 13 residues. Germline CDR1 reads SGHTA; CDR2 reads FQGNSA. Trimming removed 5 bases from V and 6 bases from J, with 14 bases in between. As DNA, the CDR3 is TGTGCCAGCAGCCTTACACCAGGGAGCGAGCAGTACTTC. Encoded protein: CASSLTPGSEQYF.

The CDR3 region is CSVDGVLSYNEQFF. The CDR3 DNA reads TGCAGCGTTGATGGGGTCCTCTCCTACAATGAGCAGTTCTTC. This chain uses TRBV29-1 with TRBJ2-1; no clear D gene. V was pared by 3 bases and J by 0 bases, with 9 bases between. The germline V gene has CDR1 SQVTM and CDR2 ANQGSEA. This CDR3 has 14 amino acids.

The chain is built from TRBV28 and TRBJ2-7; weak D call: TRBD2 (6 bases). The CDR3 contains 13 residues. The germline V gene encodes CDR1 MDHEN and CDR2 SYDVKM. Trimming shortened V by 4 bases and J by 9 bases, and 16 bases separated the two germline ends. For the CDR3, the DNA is TGTGCCAGCAGTTCGAATAGCGGTATAGGGCAGTACTTC. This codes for CASSSNSGIGQYF.

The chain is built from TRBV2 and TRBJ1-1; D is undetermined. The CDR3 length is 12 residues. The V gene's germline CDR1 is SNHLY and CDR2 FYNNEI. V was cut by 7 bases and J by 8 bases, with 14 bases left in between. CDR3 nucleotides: TGTGCCAGCACCAAGACACTAGACGAAGCTTTCTTT. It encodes CASTKTLDEAFF.

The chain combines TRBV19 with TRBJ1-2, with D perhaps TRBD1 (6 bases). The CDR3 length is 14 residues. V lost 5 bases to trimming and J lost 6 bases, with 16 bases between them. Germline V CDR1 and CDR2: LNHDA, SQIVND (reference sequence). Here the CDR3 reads CASSPEYRVHGYTF. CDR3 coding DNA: TGTGCCAGTAGTCCCGAATACAGGGTGCATGGCTACACCTTC. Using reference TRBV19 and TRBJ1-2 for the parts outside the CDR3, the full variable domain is DGGITQSPKYLFRKEGQNVTLSCEQNLNHDAMYWYRQDPGQGLRLIYYSQIVNDFQKGDIAEGYSVSREKKESFPLTVTSAQKNPTAFYLCASSPEYRVHGYTFGSGTRLTVV.